The clone carrying this TCR beta chain was picked up a small number of times. The antigen remains undetermined. Isolated RNA was reverse transcribed into cDNA used as the sequencing template. The protocol was immunoSEQ multiplex PCR, while the TCRdb copy is restricted to in-frame clones and leaves out a portion. Of roughly 130,000 clones in the sample, approximately 58% were seen once. These data come from a study of CD8+ T cells in alopecia areata. The study's findings and limits: Scalp sample sequencing also detects resident alphabeta T cells of normal skin. It was lesional scalp, especially alopecia totalis/universalis, that showed higher clonality than normal scalp.

The V end was cut by 3 bases, the J end by 6 bases, with 7 bases between. CDR1 and CDR2 from the germline V gene are SGHDN and FVKESK. The CDR3 has 12 amino acids. The clonotype was recovered from a human donor with alopecia areata. This specimen consisted of CD4+ T cells sorted from blood, obtained at week 0. The J gene is TRBJ2-3, the V gene TRBV14; no clear D gene. The CDR3 region has the DNA TGTGCCAGCAGCCAGTCCCTGGATACGCAGTATTTT. It yields the protein CASSQSLDTQYF. Drawing the rest from reference TRBV14 and TRBJ2-3, the complete variable domain is EAGVTQFPSHSVIEKGQTVTLRCDPISGHDNLYWYRRVMGKEIKFLLHFVKESKQDESGMPNNRFLAERTGGTYSTLKVQPAELEDSGVYFCASSQSLDTQYFGPGTRLTVL.